The 18 T cell receptor beta chains presented below share a single source sample, sequenced in a study of T cells in Graves' hyperthyroidism and ophthalmopathy. The investigators amplified TCR beta CDR3 regions from RNA transcripts. Carried out on the TCR CDR3, a first-round RT-PCR used the HTBI primer set. TCRdb reanalysed the multiplex PCR reads using MiXCR and keeps one entry per CDR3 protein. This sample has about 580,000 distinct CDR3 sequences, with more than 11% found just once. The sample comprised blood. The origin of the receptors is a woman aged 25 to 45 with Graves' hyperthyroidism that later progressed to Graves' ophthalmopathy.

Remarks on this clonotype: A much larger clone differs by one base, so this may be a read error. The chain joins TRBV19 to TRBJ1-2; D is uncertain. Germline V gives CDR1 LNHDA, CDR2 SQIVND (reference sequence). The CDR3 runs to 16 residues. Here the CDR3 DNA reads TGTGCCAGTAGTAACTCCGACGCGGGTACTAACTATGGCTACGCCTTC. This gives the protein CASSNSDAGTNYGYAF.

The rearrangement links TRBV9 to TRBJ2-7; 8 nucleotides agree with TRBD2. The germline CDR1 and CDR2 sequences are SGDLS and YYNGEE. The V and J ends lost 4 bases and 4 bases, in that order; junction bases with no gene match: 10. This CDR3 region has 15 residues. CDR3 amino acids: CASSPPGLGIYEQYF. CDR3 DNA: TGTGCCAGCAGCCCGCCGGGACTAGGAATATACGAGCAGTACTTC.

This clonotype was recorded at least ten times. The J gene is TRBJ1-5, the V gene TRBV11-3; D not resolved. The length of the CDR3 is 13 residues. V lost 0 bases and J lost 5, with 5 bases in between. The germline gives CDR1 SGHNT, CDR2 YENEEA. This CDR3 is CASSLEEDQPQHF. Written as DNA, the CDR3 is TGTGCCAGCAGCTTAGAAGAGGATCAGCCCCAGCATTTT.

This clonotype was recorded many times. The chain carries TRBV6-1 and TRBJ2-3; weak D call: TRBD2 (6 bases). This CDR3 is built from 15 residues. CDR1 MNHNS and CDR2 SASEGT come from the germline V gene. Trimming took 7 bases from V and 3 from J, leaving 17 bases between them. The CDR3 spells CASIGRLEGTDTQYF. The CDR3, as DNA: TGTGCCAGCATCGGGCGTCTGGAGGGTACAGATACGCAGTATTTT.

This clonotype was detected ten times or more. This sequence joins TRBV6-1 and TRBJ2-7; D could derive from TRBD1 or TRBD2 (5 bases each). The CDR3 runs 17 residues. V was cut by 0 bases and J by 0 bases, with 15 bases left in between. Germline CDR1 MNHNS, CDR2 SASEGT. The CDR3 region is CASSEAPGAESSYEQYF. CDR3 nucleotides: TGTGCCAGCAGTGAAGCGCCCGGGGCGGAGAGCTCCTACGAGCAGTACTTC.

The chain has TRBV28 and TRBJ2-7; D not certain. The V end was cut by 3 bases, the J end by 6 bases, with 6 bases between. The V gene's germline CDR1 is MDHEN and CDR2 SYDVKM. There are 11 residues in the CDR3. The CDR3 DNA is TGTGCCAGCAGTTTTTTGGCCGAGCAGTACTTC. It translates to CASSFLAEQYF.

The chain links TRBV6-2 or TRBV6-3 to TRBJ2-3, with 14 bases matching TRBD2. Losses at the gene ends were 6 bases for V and 8 bases for J; bases not matched to a gene: 10. This CDR3 is 16 amino acids long. Looked up from germline, CDR1 is MNHEY and CDR2 is SVGEGT. This chain's CDR3 is CASSLGLAGAAGTQYF. The CDR3 DNA is TGTGCCAGCAGCTTGGGACTAGCGGGAGCGGCAGGTACGCAGTATTTT.

J is TRBJ2-2 and V is TRBV29-1; tentative D call: TRBD1 (6 bases). Trimming took 6 bases from V and 5 from J, leaving 10 bases between them. Looked up from germline, CDR1 is SQVTM and CDR2 is ANQGSEA. The CDR3 is 12 residues long. The CDR3, as DNA: TGCAGCGTGCAACAGGGAACCGGGGAGCTGTTTTTT. It specifies CSVQQGTGELFF.

Turning to this clonotype: A read error is likely, as this CDR3 ends without the conserved phenylalanine or tryptophan. V usage is TRBV13 and J usage is TRBJ1-1; 7 bases fit TRBD1. The CDR3 has 14 residues. J gave up 1 base and V 6 bases, and 5 bases lay outside the gene matches. Germline lookup yields CDR1 PRHDT and CDR2 FYEKMQ (reference sequence). The CDR3: CASRRQGTNTEAFI. For the CDR3, the DNA is TGTGCCAGCAGAAGACAGGGAACGAACACTGAAGCTTTCATT.

In its sample, this clonotype was seen many times. The J gene is TRBJ2-2, the V gene TRBV2, with a possible D match to TRBD1 (8 bases). This CDR3 is 15 amino acids long. From germline, CDR1 is SNHLY and CDR2 FYNNEI. V was pared by 7 bases and J by 4 bases, with 16 bases between. CDR3 loop: CASTMTGEGTGELFF. CDR3 sequence (DNA): TGTGCCAGCACCATGACAGGGGAGGGCACCGGGGAGCTGTTTTTT.

The CDR3 bases are TGCGCCAGCAGCTTGGGGGGGGATGGTGAAGCTTTCTTT. It codes for CASSLGGDGEAFF. The chain uses TRBV5-1 and TRBJ1-1; TRBD1 might be the D (5 bases). The CDR3 runs 13 residues. The V end was cut by 0 bases, the J end by 7 bases, with 10 bases between. The germline V gene has CDR1 SGHRS and CDR2 YFSETQ.

In its sample, this clonotype was seen many times. The genes are TRBV10-3 and TRBJ2-1, with 12 positions matching TRBD2. Germline loops: CDR1 ENHRY, CDR2 SYGVKD. The ends lost 8 bases at V and 6 bases at J; junction bases unmatched: 11. The CDR3 covers 16 residues. This chain's CDR3 is CAIAQTLAGGSNEQFF. CDR3 in DNA: TGTGCCATCGCCCAAACTCTAGCGGGAGGGTCCAATGAGCAGTTCTTC.

The rearrangement links TRBV2 to TRBJ2-7, with 13 bases lining up with TRBD2. The CDR3 runs 14 residues. With 10 bases clipped from V and 2 bases from J, the junction kept 5 bases outside the gene matches. CDR1 is SNHLY, CDR2 FYNNEI, per germline. The DNA for the CDR3 is TGTGCCATACTAGCGGGAGGGAATACCTACGAGCAGTACTTC. Translated: CAILAGGNTYEQYF.

This clonotype occurred many times. The chain employs TRBV18 and TRBJ2-3; tentative D call: TRBD1 (6 bases). Germline loops: CDR1 KGHSH, CDR2 LQKENI. The V and J ends lost 1 base and 2 bases respectively, with 10 bases between them. This CDR3 comprises 15 residues. The DNA for the CDR3 is TGTGCCAGCTCACCACGGACAGCTTACACAGATACGCAGTATTTT. Translation gives CASSPRTAYTDTQYF.

This clonotype has a count of ten or more. The chain links TRBV7-2 to TRBJ1-3, with D tentatively TRBD1 (6 bases). Trimming removed 6 bases from V and 4 bases from J, with 10 bases in between. Germline V CDR1 and CDR2: SGHTA, FQGNSA. The CDR3 extends over 13 amino acids. CDR3 residues: CASRITGGNTIYF. The DNA for the CDR3 is TGTGCCAGCAGAATTACAGGGGGAAACACCATATATTTT. The whole variable domain, remainder taken from reference TRBV7-2 and TRBJ1-3, is GAGVSQSPSNKVTEKGKDVELRCDPISGHTALYWYRQSLGQGLEFLIYFQGNSAPDKSGLPSDRFSAERTGGSVSTLTIQRTQQEDSAVYLCASRITGGNTIYFGEGSWLTVV.

V is TRBV6-1 and J is TRBJ2-6; 11 positions agree with TRBD1. The junction had 10 bases not matched to a gene; V was cut back by 7 bases and J by 5 bases. Germline lookup yields CDR1 MNHNS and CDR2 SASEGT. The CDR3 sequence is 17 residues long. The CDR3 loop reads CASTGQGGLGRANVLTF. In DNA, the CDR3 is TGTGCCAGCACGGGACAGGGGGGCCTCGGTCGGGCCAACGTCCTGACTTTC.

This clonotype has a count of ten or more. The DNA of the CDR3 is TGTGCCAGCAGTTCCTCAGGAAACTATGGCTACACCTTC. Its protein product is CASSSSGNYGYTF. The chain joins TRBV12-3 or TRBV12-4 to TRBJ1-2; D is unclear. The CDR3 totals 13 residues. V lost 4 bases and J 2 bases, leaving 8 bases between the germline ends.

Ten or more counts support this clonotype. CDR3 sequence reads: CASSPDSEETQYF. As DNA, the CDR3 is TGCGCCAGCAGCCCTGACTCCGAAGAGACCCAGTACTTC. This chain joins TRBV5-1 and TRBJ2-5; D remains ambiguous. The V gene lost 4 bases and the J gene lost 3 bases, with 10 bases spanning the gap. CDR3 length equals 13 residues. CDR1 SGHRS and CDR2 YFSETQ come from the germline V gene.